This T cell receptor (beta chain) was captured by sequencing in a study of cytomegalovirus exposure and HLA in healthy donors. The J segment lost 7 bases and the V segment lost 2 bases, leaving 5 bases of the junction unmatched. The CDR3 covers 16 residues. In germline, CDR1 is MNHEY, CDR2 SVGAGI. 60 Vbeta and 13 Jbeta primers were used in PCR. Only in-frame clones appear in the TCRdb table, and some are missing; sequencing was by immunoSEQ multiplex PCR. The table has about 140,000 clones, over 70% seen once. The sample consisted of PBMCs. The sequence was obtained from a man aged 18 to 30 in good health and CMV-seronegative. This chain connects TRBV6-5 to TRBJ1-4; 12 nucleotides align to TRBD1. In nucleotides, the CDR3 is TGTGCCAGCAGTTACGTACCGGGACAGGGGGCTGAAAAACTGTTTTTT. This gives the protein CASSYVPGQGAEKLFF.